This TCR beta chain derives from a study of cytomegalovirus exposure and HLA in healthy donors. This clone was observed once. Primers for the PCR totalled 60 Vbeta and 13 Jbeta. Some clones are missing from TCRdb's copy, which holds only in-frame ones; the method was immunoSEQ multiplex PCR. This table has some 150,000 clones, 80% appearing once. This sequence originates from a woman between 50 and 59 years old in good health and CMV-seropositive. Sequenced input: PBMCs.

The CDR3 bases are TGTGCCAGCAGCCCCGGGGACTCAGGGACCTACGAGCAGTACTTC. It specifies CASSPGDSGTYEQYF. The chain has TRBV7-9 and TRBJ2-7, with D possibly being TRBD2 (6 bases). V shed 5 bases and J shed 2 bases, with 16 bases lying between them. The CDR3 is 15 residues long. CDR1 is SEHNR, CDR2 FQNEAQ, per germline (reference sequence).